The sequence of this TCR beta chain was determined in a study of blood T cell repertoires in COVID-19 (dated by TCRdb to 2018 to 2020). Some background on the complete study: Samples from collaborators originated in the United States, Italy and Spain and spanned both the acute and convalescent phases of COVID-19. The material from the prospective study consisted of cDNA or gDNA derived from T cells, B-cell-depleted T cells, or PBMCs. The dataset comprised deeply sampled blood TCRbeta repertoires from subjects exposed to, actively infected with, or recovered from COVID-19. The repertoires were released in a freely available public database intended as a resource for research on the immune response to SARS-CoV-2. The samples were drawn from the first 160 participants of the ongoing ImmuneRACE study and from 950 to 1,500 subjects provided by 6 global collaborators. Sample metadata almost always included a de-identified subject ID, COVID-19 status, age in years and sex. HLA class I and class II types, where available, came from metadata supplied by the sample provider rather than from assay-based typing. Broader findings and caveats from the paper: Clinical and demographic metadata were provided uncurated, with the amount varying by source and participant.

V is shortened by 3 bases, J by 0 bases, and the region joining them spans 9 bases. The CDR1 and CDR2 encoded by the germline V gene (reference sequence) are SEHNR and FQNEAQ. The CDR3 has 15 amino acids, counting the end cysteine and phenylalanine. Of the read, only the CDR3 DNA is kept; its 45 bases are in frame from base 1. In the prospective study, participants were 18 to 89 years old, resided in about two dozen geographic areas of the United States, and were enrolled through a virtual design. Cohort assignment in the prospective study relied on participant-reported clinical history from a screening survey and a study questionnaire. ImmuneRACE Cohort 3 recovered participants were defined by two consecutive negative NP/OP PCR tests, healthcare professional clearance, or symptom resolution. In the prospective study, mobile phlebotomists collected whole blood, serum and a nasopharyngeal or oropharyngeal swab from each participant. Additional blood draws and questionnaires over an approximately 2-month period could optionally be provided by prospective study participants. Before DNA extraction, blood samples from the prospective study were shipped at room temperature or frozen.

Regarding this clone: No antigen is known for it. Base quality data are lacking; no much larger clone is found one base away.

TCRbeta CDR3 regions were amplified from genomic DNA using the immunoSEQ Assay, a bias-controlled multiplex PCR. The paper's data handling went like this. Nucleated cell counts per sample were estimated from amplification of reference gene primers within the assay. Sequence reads were collapsed and filtered to measure the absolute abundance of every unique TCRbeta CDR3 rearrangement. For each sample, productive Simpson clonality was calculated by taking the square root of Simpson's diversity index across productive rearrangements. Held by TCRdb, this immuneACCESS table contains in-frame sequences only and omits some clones. Under half of the omission traces to an unresolved V gene where checked; the cause of the rest is unknown. The V and J calls and clone size come from that table; D and trimming were worked out from the DNA. The sample records about 380,000 clones, around nine tenths of which are singletons. The ten most abundant clones make up around 1.2% of the sample.

This sequence was found in a woman aged 18-30 years who had recovered from COVID-19. The chain links TRBV7-9 with TRBJ1-3; the D gene is perhaps TRBD1, from 6 matching bases. Sample: PBMCs or T cells enriched from blood (not recorded which). The nucleotides are TGTGCCAGCAGCTTCGGACAGAACTCTGGAAACACCATATATTTT. It encodes CASSFGQNSGNTIYF.